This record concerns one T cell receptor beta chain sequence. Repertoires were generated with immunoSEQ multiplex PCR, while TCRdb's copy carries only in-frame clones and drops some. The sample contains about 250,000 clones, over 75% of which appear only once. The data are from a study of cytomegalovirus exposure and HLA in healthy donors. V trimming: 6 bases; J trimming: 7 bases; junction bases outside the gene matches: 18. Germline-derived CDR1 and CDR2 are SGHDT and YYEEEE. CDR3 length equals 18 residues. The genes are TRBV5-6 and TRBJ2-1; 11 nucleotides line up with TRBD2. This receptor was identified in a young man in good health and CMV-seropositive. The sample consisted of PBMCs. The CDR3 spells CASTLFRLAGGFGNEQFF. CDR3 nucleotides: TGTGCCAGCACCCTCTTTCGGCTAGCGGGAGGTTTTGGTAATGAGCAGTTCTTC.